This T cell receptor beta chain stems from a study of vaccination and CD4 T cells after COVID-19. For the study at large: Convalescent patients were SARS-CoV-2 positive by nasal swab PCR; nine mild, one severe. Overlapping spike peptides of SARS-CoV-2, HCoV-NL63, HCoV-OC43 and HCoV-229E stimulated the cells.

Sample treatment: approximately 11-day PBMC culture with coronavirus spike peptide pools or control peptides (ViraFEST assay). Trimming pared 10 bases from V and 0 bases from J, leaving 10 bases between. The CDR3 is made up of 14 amino acids. Per the germline V gene, CDR1 is MDHEN and CDR2 is SYDVKM. Cultured CD4+ T-cell DNA underwent Oncomine TCR Beta short-read sequencing. TCRdb reprocessed the PCR reads via MiXCR and lists one record per CDR3 protein. The sample lists about 9,700 distinct CDR3 sequences; approximately 70% were seen once. On this clonotype itself: Its matching antigen is unknown.

The sample was CD4+ T cells from blood, cultured in vitro. This chain joins TRBV28 and TRBJ1-6; D remains unclear. The receptor was derived from a human donor who had recovered from COVID-19. The CDR3 loop reads CATKGHSYNSPLHF. DNA for the CDR3: TGTGCCACCAAAGGGCACTCCTATAATTCACCCCTCCACTTT.